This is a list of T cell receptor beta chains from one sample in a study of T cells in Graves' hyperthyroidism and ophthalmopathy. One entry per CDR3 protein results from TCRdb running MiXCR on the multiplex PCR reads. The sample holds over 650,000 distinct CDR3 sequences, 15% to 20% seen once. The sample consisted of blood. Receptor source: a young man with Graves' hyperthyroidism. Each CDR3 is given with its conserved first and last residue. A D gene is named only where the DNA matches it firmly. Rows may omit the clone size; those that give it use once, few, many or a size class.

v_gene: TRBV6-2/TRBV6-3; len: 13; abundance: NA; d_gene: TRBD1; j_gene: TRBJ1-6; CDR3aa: CASSRDRNSPLHF; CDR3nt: TGTGCCAGCAGCAGGGACAGAAATTCACCCCTCCACTTT
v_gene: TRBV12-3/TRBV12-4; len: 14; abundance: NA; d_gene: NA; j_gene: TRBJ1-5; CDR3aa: CASSSGLSNQPQHF; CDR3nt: TGTGCCAGCAGCTCAGGGTTGAGCAATCAGCCCCAGCATTTT
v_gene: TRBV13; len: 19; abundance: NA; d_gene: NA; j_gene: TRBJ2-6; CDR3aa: CASFLRGLGTLSGANVLTF; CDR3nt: TGTGCCAGCTTCCTTCGAGGTCTCGGGACCCTCTCTGGGGCCAACGTCCTGACTTTC
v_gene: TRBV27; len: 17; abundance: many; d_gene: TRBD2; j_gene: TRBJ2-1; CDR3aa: CASSILGLAGLYNEQFF; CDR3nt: TGTGCCAGCAGTATCCTCGGGCTAGCGGGACTCTACAATGAGCAGTTCTTC
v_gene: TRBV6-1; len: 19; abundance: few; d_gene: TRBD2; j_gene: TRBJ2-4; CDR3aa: CASSLSGGGARVAKNIQYF; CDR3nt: TGTGCCAGCAGTCTTAGCGGGGGTGGTGCTCGGGTGGCCAAAAACATTCAGTACTTC
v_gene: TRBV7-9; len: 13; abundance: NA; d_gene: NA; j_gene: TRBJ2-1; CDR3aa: CASSSPLNDEQFF; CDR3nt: TGTGCCAGCAGCTCCCCACTTAACGATGAGCAGTTCTTC
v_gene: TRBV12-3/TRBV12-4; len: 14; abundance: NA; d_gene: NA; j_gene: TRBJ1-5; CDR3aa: CASSLLRVDQPQHF; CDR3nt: TGTGCCAGCAGCTTGTTAAGGGTAGATCAGCCCCAGCATTTT
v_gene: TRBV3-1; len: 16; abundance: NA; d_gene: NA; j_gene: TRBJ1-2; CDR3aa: CASSQDLAGSDYGYTF; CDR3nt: TGTGCCAGCAGCCAAGATCTCGCAGGGTCGGACTATGGCTACACCTTC
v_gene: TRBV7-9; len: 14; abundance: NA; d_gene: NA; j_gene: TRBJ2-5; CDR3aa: CASSIRYGGLTQYF; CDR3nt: TGTGCCAGCAGCATAAGATATGGAGGGCTGACCCAGTACTTC
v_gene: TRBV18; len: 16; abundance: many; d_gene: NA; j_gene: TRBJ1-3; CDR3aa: CASSPPGDWSGNTIYF; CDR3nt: TGTGCCAGCTCACCACCGGGGGATTGGTCTGGAAACACCATATATTTT
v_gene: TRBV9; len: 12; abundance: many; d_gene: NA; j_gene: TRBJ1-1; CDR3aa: CASSGVNTEAFF; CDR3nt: TGTGCCAGCAGCGGAGTGAACACTGAAGCTTTCTTT
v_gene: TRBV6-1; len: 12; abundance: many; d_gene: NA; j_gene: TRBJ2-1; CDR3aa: CASSPPPNEQFF; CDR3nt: TGTGCCAGCAGTCCACCACCCAATGAGCAGTTCTTC
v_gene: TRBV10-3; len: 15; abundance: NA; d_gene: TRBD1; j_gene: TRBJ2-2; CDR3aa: CAISELTGDTGELFF; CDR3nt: TGTGCCATCAGTGAGTTGACAGGGGACACCGGGGAGCTGTTTTTT
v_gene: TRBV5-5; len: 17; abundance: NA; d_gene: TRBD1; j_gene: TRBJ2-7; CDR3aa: CASSLGGGRDRAYEQYF; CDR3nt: TGTGCCAGCAGCTTGGGGGGGGGTAGGGACAGGGCCTACGAGCAGTACTTC
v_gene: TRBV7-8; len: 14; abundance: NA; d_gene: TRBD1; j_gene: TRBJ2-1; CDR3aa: CASSFTGGNNEQFF; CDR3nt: TGTGCCAGCAGCTTTACAGGGGGTAACAATGAGCAGTTCTTC
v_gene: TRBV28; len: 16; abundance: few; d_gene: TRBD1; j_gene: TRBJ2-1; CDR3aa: CASSYRQGEVDNEQFF; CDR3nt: TGTGCCAGCAGTTACCGACAGGGCGAGGTTGATAATGAGCAGTTCTTC
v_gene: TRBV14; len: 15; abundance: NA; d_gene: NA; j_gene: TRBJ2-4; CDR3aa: CASSHGTPAKNIQYF; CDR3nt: TGTGCCAGCAGCCACGGGACACCAGCCAAAAACATTCAGTACTTC
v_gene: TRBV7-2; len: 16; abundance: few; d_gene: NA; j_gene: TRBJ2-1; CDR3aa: CASSLVAGFSYNEQFF; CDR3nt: TGTGCCAGCAGCTTAGTTGCTGGTTTCTCATACAATGAGCAGTTCTTC
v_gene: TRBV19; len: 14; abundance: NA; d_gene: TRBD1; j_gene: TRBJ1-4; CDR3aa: CASSEDRGDEKLFF; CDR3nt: TGTGCCAGTAGTGAGGACAGGGGCGATGAAAAACTGTTTTTT
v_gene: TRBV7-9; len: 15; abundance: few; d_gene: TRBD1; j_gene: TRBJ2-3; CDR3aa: CASSRTGPSTDTQYF; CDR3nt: TGTGCCAGCAGCCGGACAGGCCCTAGCACAGATACGCAGTATTTT
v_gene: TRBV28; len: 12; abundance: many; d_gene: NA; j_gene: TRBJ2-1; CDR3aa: CASSPSENEQFF; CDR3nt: TGTGCCAGCAGCCCTTCGGAGAATGAGCAGTTCTTC
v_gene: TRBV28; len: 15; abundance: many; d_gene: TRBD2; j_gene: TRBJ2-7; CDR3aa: CASSKSWGGSYEQYF; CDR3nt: TGTGCCAGCAGTAAATCATGGGGGGGGTCCTACGAGCAGTACTTC
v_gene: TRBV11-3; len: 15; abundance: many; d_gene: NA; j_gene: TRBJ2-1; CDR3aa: CASSHFAGRRNEQFF; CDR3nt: TGTGCCAGCAGCCATTTCGCGGGGCGCAGGAATGAGCAGTTCTTC
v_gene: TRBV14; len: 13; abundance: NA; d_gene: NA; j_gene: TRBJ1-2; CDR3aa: CASSQDERYGYTF; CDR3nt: TGTGCCAGCAGCCAAGACGAGAGGTATGGCTACACCTTC
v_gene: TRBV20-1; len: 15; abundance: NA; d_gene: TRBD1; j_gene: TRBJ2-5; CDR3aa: CSASGGQGSQETQYF; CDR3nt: TGCAGTGCTAGCGGGGGACAGGGTAGCCAAGAGACCCAGTACTTC
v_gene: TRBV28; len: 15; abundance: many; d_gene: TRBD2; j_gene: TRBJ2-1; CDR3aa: CASSPSGRPYNEQFF; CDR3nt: TGTGCCAGCAGTCCTAGCGGAAGGCCATACAATGAGCAGTTCTTC
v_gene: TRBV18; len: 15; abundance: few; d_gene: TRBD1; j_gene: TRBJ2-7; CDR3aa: CASSHLAGGVYEQYF; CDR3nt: TGTGCCAGCTCACATCTGGCAGGGGGCGTCTACGAGCAGTACTTC
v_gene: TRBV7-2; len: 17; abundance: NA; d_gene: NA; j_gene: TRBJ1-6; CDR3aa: CASSPSRFISYNSPLHF; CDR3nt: TGTGCCAGCAGCCCCTCCCGGTTCATCTCCTATAATTCACCCCTCCACTTT
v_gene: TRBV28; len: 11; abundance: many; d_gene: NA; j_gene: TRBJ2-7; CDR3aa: CASRSPFEQYF; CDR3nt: TGTGCCAGCAGGTCGCCTTTCGAGCAGTACTTC
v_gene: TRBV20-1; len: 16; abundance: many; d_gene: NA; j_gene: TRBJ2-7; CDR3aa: CSARDRQPFGSYEQYF; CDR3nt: TGCAGTGCTAGAGATAGACAGCCCTTCGGGTCCTACGAGCAGTACTTC
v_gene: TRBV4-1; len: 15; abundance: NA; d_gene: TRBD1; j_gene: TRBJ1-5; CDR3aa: CASSAGQGVFQPQHF; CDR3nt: TGCGCCAGCAGCGCGGGACAGGGGGTTTTTCAGCCCCAGCATTTT
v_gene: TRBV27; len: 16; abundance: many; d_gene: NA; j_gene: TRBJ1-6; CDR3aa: CASSLMSTIYNSPLHF; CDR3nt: TGTGCCAGCAGTTTGATGTCCACGATCTATAATTCACCCCTCCACTTT
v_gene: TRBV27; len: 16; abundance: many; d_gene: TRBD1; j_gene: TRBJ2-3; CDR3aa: CASSLLGQGAADTQYF; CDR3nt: TGTGCCAGCAGTTTATTGGGACAGGGGGCTGCAGATACGCAGTATTTT
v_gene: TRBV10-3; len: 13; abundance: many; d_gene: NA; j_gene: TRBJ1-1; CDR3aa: CAIGTRENTEAFF; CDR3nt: TGTGCCATCGGAACTCGGGAGAACACTGAAGCTTTCTTT
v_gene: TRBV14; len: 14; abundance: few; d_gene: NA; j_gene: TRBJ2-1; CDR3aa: CASSQDLQGGEQFF; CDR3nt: TGTGCCAGCAGCCAAGATCTTCAGGGTGGTGAGCAGTTCTTC
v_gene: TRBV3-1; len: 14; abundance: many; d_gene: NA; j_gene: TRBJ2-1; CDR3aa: CASSHLSSYNEQFF; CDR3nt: TGTGCCAGCAGCCACCTTAGCTCCTACAATGAGCAGTTCTTC
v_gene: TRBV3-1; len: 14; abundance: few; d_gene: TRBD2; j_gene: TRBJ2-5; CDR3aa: CASSQEGGGLPQYF; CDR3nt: TGTGCCAGCAGCCAAGAGGGCGGGGGGCTACCCCAGTACTTC
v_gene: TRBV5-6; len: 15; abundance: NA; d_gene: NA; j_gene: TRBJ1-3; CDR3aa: CASSLLSDPGNTIYF; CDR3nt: TGTGCCAGCAGCTTGCTGTCGGATCCTGGAAACACCATATATTTT
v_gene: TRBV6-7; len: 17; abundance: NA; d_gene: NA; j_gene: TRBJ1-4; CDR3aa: CASSSPHPGTGLGKLFF; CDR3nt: TGTGCCAGCAGTTCACCCCACCCGGGGACCGGCCTGGGGAAACTGTTTTTT
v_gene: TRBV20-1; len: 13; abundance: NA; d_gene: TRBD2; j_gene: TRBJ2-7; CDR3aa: CSAKSGRAYEQYF; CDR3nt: TGCAGTGCAAAAAGCGGGAGGGCCTACGAGCAGTACTTC
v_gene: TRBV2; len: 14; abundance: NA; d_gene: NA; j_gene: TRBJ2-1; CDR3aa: CASSGQGGGDEQFF; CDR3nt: TGTGCCAGCAGTGGGCAGGGAGGCGGCGATGAGCAGTTCTTC
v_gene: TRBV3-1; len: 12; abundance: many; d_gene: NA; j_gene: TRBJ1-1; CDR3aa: CASSRRTAEAFF; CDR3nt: TGTGCCAGCAGCCGTAGGACGGCTGAAGCTTTCTTT
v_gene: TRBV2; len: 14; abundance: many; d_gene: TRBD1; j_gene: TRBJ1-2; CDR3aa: CASSQDRTAQGYTF; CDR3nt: TGTGCCAGCAGCCAGGACAGGACCGCTCAGGGCTACACCTTC
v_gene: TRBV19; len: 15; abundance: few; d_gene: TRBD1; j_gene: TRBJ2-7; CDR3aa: CASSTGTGDRYEQYF; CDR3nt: TGTGCCAGTAGTACAGGGACAGGGGATCGCTACGAGCAGTACTTC
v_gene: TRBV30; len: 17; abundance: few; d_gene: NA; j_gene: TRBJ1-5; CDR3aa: CAWSSAEWDSSNQPQHF; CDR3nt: TGTGCCTGGAGTTCTGCTGAGTGGGACTCCTCCAATCAGCCCCAGCATTTT
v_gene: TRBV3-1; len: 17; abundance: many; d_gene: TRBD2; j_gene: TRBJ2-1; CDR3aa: CASSPLYLAAWGNEQFF; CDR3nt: TGTGCCAGCAGCCCCCTATATCTAGCGGCATGGGGCAATGAGCAGTTCTTC
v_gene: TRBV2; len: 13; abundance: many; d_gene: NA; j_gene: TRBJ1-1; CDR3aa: CATYRVLNTEAFF; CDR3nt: TGTGCCACCTACAGGGTTTTGAACACTGAAGCTTTCTTT
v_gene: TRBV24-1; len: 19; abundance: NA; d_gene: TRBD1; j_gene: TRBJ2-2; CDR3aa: CATSEGDRGRHPNTGELFF; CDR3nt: TGTGCCACCAGTGAGGGGGACAGGGGGCGCCATCCGAACACCGGGGAGCTGTTTTTT
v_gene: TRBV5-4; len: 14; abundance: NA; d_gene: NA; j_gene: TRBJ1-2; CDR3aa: CASSLGTITDGYTF; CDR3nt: TGTGCCAGCAGCTTGGGCACCATTACGGATGGCTACACCTTC
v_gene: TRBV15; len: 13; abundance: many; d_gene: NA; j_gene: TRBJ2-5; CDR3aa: CATSRGLEETQYF; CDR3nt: TGTGCCACCAGCAGAGGGCTAGAGGAGACCCAGTACTTC
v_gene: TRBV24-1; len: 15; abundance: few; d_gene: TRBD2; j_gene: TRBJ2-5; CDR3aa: CATRASGSRAETQYF; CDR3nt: TGTGCCACCCGAGCTAGCGGGAGTCGGGCAGAGACCCAGTACTTC
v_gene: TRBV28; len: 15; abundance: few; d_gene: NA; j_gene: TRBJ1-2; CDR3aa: CASSFVQATNYGYTF; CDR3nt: TGTGCCAGCAGTTTCGTGCAAGCAACTAACTATGGCTACACCTTC
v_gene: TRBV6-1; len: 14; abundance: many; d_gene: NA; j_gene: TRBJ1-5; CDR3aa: CASTLGWSNQPQHF; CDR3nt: TGTGCCAGCACCCTAGGGTGGAGCAATCAGCCCCAGCATTTT
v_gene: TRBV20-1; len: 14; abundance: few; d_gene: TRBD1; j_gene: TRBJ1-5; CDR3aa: CSATPGQLNQPQHF; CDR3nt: TGCAGTGCCACCCCGGGACAGCTTAATCAGCCCCAGCATTTT
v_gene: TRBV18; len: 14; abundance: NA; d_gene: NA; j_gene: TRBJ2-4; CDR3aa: CASSPPRVKNIQYF; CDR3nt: TGTGCCAGCTCACCACCCCGAGTCAAAAACATTCAGTACTTC